This T cell receptor beta chain was captured in a study of post-analysis software for immune sequencing data. This clonotype was seen only a few times. What it binds is not known. TCR beta cDNA libraries had unique molecular identifiers. TCRdb used MiXCR to reprocess the PCR reads, holding one entry per CDR3 protein. The repertoire holds around 770,000 distinct CDR3 sequences, about half seen once, with 4% to 5% in the top ten. This CDR3 comprises 14 residues. CDR1 is DFQATT, CDR2 SNEGSKA, per germline (reference sequence). Whole-study results and caveats: Patients used roughly five TRBV segments, including TRBV5-6, TRBV5-1 and TRBV20-1, more often than controls. Multiple sclerosis patients showed significantly lower normalized Chao1 diversity than controls did. By F measure, samples from a shared preparation batch strongly co-clustered.

The sequencing input was blood. This TCR was sampled from a girl aged 10 to 17 with multiple sclerosis. The rearrangement links TRBV20-1 to TRBJ2-5; the match to TRBD2 covers 14 bases. The DNA matches TRBJ2-7 better at its end, which makes the J call doubtful. CDR3 coding DNA: TGCAGTGCCAAGGGGACTAGCGGGAGTTACGAGCAGTACTTC. It specifies CSAKGTSGSYEQYF.